This entry concerns a single T cell receptor beta chain. These data originate in a study of blood T cells in healthy people across ages. Germline V gene data show CDR1 as MNHEY and CDR2 as SMNVEV (reference sequence). The CDR3 is made up of 13 amino acids. V was shortened by 6 bases and J by 1 base, with 9 bases between the two germline ends. A second roughly 6 to 12 cycle PCR used barcoded and J-beta primers. TCRdb reprocessed the 5' RACE reads with MiXCR, giving one entry per CDR3 protein. Of about 1.8 million distinct CDR3 sequences listed, roughly 52% are singletons. The origin of this receptor is a woman aged 35 to 49 in good health. V usage is TRBV27 and J usage is TRBJ1-2; no clear D gene. Specimen: blood. Written as DNA, the CDR3 is TGTGCCAGCAGCCCTACCATTAACTATGGCTACACCTTC. This codes for CASSPTINYGYTF.